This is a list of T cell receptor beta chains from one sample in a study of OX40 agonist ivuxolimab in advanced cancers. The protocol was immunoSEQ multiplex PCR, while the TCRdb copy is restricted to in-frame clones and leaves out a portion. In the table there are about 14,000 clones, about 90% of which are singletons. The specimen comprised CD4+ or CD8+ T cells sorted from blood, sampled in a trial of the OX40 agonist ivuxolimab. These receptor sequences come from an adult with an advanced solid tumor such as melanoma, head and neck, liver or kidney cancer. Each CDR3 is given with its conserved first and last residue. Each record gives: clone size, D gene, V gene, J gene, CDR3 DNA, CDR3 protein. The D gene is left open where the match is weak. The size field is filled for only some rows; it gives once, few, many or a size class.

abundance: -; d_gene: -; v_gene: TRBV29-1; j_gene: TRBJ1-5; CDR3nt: TGCAGCGTTGAAGAGGGCAGCAATCAGCCCCAGCATTTT; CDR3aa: CSVEEGSNQPQHF
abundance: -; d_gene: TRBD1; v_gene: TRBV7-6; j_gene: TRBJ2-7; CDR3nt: TGTGCCAGCAGCAACGGACAGGGAACCTACGAGCAGTACTTC; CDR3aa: CASSNGQGTYEQYF
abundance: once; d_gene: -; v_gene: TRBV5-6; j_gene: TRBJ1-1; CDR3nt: TGTGCCAGCAGCTTGGCTGAGGGGAACACTGAAGCTTTCTTT; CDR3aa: CASSLAEGNTEAFF
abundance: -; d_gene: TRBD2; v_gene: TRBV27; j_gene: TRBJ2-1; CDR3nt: TGTGCCAGCAGTTTAATACTAGCGGGGGGTTACAATGAGCAGTTCTTC; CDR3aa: CASSLILAGGYNEQFF
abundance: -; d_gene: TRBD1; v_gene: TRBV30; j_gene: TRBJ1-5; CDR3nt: TGTGCCTGGAGTATTGACAGGGGCCTCAATCAGCCCCAGCATTTT; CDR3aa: CAWSIDRGLNQPQHF
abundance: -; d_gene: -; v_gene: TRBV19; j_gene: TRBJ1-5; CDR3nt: TGTGCCAGTAGTATAGATGTCGAACAGCCCCAGCATTTT; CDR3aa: CASSIDVEQPQHF
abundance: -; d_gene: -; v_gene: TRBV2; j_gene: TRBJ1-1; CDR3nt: TGTGCCACCGTGGACCCGCGGTATAACACTGAAGCTTTCTTT; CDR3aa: CATVDPRYNTEAFF
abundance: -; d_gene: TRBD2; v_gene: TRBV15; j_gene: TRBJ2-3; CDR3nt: TGTGCCACCAGCAGGCGGACTAGCGGGAGAGGGCGGGGCACAGATACGCAGTATTTT; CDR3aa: CATSRRTSGRGRGTDTQYF
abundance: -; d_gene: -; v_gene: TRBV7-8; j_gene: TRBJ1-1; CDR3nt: TGTGCCAGCAGCCCAGGCCTGGGAGACACTGAAGCTTTCTTT; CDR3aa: CASSPGLGDTEAFF
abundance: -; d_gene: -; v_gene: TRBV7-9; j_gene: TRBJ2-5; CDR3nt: TGTGCCAGCAGCTCCCCCAAAGCAGACCAAGAGACCCAGTACTTC; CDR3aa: CASSSPKADQETQYF
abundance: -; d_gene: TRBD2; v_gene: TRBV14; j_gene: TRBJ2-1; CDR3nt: TGTGCCAGCAGCCCCACCCCTAGCGGGAGAGAAAACAATGAGCAGTTCTTC; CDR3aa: CASSPTPSGRENNEQFF
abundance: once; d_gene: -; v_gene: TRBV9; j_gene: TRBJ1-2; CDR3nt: TGTGCCAGCAGCGTAGAATCGACAGAAGACCTTTACTATGGCTACACCTTC; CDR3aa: CASSVESTEDLYYGYTF
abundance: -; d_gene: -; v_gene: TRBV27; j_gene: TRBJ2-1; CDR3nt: TGTGCCGCCACGGGTGGCAATGAGCAGTTCTTC; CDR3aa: CAATGGNEQFF
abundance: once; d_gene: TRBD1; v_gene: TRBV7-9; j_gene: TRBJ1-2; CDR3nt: TGTGCCAGCAGCCTCGGGACAGCGTATGGCTACACCTTC; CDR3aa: CASSLGTAYGYTF
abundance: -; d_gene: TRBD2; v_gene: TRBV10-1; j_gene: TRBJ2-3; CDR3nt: TGCGCCAGCAGCCGGACTAGCGGCCACACAGATACGCAGTATTTT; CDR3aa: CASSRTSGHTDTQYF
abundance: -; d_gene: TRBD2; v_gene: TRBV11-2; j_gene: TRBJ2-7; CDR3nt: TGTGCCAGCAGCAACGGACTAGCGCGGACCTACGAGCAGTACTTC; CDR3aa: CASSNGLARTYEQYF
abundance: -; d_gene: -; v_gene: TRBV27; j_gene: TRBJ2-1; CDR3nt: TGTGCCAGCAGTTTTCTGGACAGCCTTGAGCAGTTCTTC; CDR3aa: CASSFLDSLEQFF
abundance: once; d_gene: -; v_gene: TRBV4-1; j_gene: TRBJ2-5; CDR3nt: TGCGCCAGCAGCCAAGACCCTGAAGAGACCCAGTACTTC; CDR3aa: CASSQDPEETQYF
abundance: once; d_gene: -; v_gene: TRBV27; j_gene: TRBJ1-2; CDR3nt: TGTGCCAGCAGTTTGCATGGGGGGAACTATGGCTACACCTTC; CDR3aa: CASSLHGGNYGYTF
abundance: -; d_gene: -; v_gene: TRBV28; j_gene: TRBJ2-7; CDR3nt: TGTGCCAGCAGTTTCCAGATCTCCTACGAGCAGTACTTC; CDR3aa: CASSFQISYEQYF
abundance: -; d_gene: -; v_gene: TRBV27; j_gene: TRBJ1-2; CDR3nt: TGTGCCAGCAGTTTAAGTGAATCCAGGGCTAGTGGCTACACCTTC; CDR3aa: CASSLSESRASGYTF
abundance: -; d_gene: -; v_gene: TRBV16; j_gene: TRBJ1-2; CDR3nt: TGTGCCAGCAGCCAGCGGTCGACAGCGGACTATGGCTACACCTTC; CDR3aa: CASSQRSTADYGYTF
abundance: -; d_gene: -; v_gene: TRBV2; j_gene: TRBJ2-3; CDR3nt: TGTGCCAGCAGTGAGGGCTTTGGAACAGATACGCAGTATTTT; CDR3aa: CASSEGFGTDTQYF
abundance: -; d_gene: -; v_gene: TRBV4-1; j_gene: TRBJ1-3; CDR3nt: TGCGCCAGCAGCCAAGTGGTGGGAAACACCATATATTTT; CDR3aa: CASSQVVGNTIYF
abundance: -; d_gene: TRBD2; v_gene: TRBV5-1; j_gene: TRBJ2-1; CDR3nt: TGCGCCAGCAGACTAAGGACTAGCGGTGATGAGCAGTTCTTC; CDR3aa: CASRLRTSGDEQFF
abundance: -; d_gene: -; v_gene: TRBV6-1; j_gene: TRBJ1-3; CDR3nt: TGTGCCAGCATTATTTCAGGTAGCTCTGGAAACACCATATATTTT; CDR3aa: CASIISGSSGNTIYF
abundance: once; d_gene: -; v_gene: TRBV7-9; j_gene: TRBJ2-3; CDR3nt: TGTGCCAGCAGCTTACTAGCCCCAGATACGCAGTATTTT; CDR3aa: CASSLLAPDTQYF
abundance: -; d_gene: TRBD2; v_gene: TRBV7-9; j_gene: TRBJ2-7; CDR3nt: TGTGCCAGCATAAAAACGGGACTATCATACGAGCAGTACTTC; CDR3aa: CASIKTGLSYEQYF
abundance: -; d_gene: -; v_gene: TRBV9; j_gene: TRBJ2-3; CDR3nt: TGTGCCAGCAGCGTATCGGAGAGGACCACAGATACGCAGTATTTT; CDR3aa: CASSVSERTTDTQYF
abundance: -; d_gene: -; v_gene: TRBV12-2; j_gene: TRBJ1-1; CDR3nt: TGTGCAAGTCGCCCCAGGGGTCGGAACACTGAAGCTTTCTTT; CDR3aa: CASRPRGRNTEAFF
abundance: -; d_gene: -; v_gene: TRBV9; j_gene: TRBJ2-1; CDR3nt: TGTGCCAGCAGCGAGGCCCCCCGAGAACCGAAGCCCGATGAGCAGTTCTTC; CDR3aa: CASSEAPREPKPDEQFF
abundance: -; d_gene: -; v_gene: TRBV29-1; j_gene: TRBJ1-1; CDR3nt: TGCAGCGTTGCTCCGACACTTATGAACACTGAAGCTTTCTTT; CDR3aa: CSVAPTLMNTEAFF
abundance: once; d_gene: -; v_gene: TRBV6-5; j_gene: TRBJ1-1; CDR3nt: TGTGCCAGCAGTGTACAGACCCACACTGAAGCTTTCTTT; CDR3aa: CASSVQTHTEAFF
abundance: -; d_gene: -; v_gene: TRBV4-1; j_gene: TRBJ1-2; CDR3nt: TGCGCCAGCAGCCAAGGGGGGGACTATGGCTACACCTTC; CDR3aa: CASSQGGDYGYTF
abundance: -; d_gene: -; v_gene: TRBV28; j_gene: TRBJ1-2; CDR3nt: TGTGCCAGCAATCAAGACAGTAACTATGGCTACACCTTC; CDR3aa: CASNQDSNYGYTF
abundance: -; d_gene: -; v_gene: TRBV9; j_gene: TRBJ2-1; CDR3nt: TGTGCCAGCAGAGGAACCTGGGATGAGCAGTTCTTC; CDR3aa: CASRGTWDEQFF
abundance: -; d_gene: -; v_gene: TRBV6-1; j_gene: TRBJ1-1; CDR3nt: TGTGCCAGCACCCGAGGGGGGGCGGACACTGAAGCTTTCTTT; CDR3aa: CASTRGGADTEAFF
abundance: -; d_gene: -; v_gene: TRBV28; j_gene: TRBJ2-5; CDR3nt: TGTGCCAGCAGTTTAATGGGAGAGACCCAGTACTTC; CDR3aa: CASSLMGETQYF
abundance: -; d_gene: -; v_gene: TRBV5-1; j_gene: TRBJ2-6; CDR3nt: TGCGCCAGCAGCTTAGAAACAGCCTCTGGGGCCAACGTCCTGACTTTC; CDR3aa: CASSLETASGANVLTF
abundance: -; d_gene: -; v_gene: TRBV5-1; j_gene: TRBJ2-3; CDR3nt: TGCGCCAGCAGCTCAGTCCTCATGGGAGATACGCAGTATTTT; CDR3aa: CASSSVLMGDTQYF
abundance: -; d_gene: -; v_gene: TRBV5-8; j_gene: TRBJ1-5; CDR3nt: TGTGCCAGCAGCCGCCGGAATCAGCCCCAGCATTTT; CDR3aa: CASSRRNQPQHF
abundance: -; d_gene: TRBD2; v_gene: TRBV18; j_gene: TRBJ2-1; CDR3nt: TGTGCCAGCTCACCGGGAGGGAATGAGCAGTTCTTC; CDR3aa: CASSPGGNEQFF
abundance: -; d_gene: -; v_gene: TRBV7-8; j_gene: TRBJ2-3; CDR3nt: TGTGCCAGCAGCTTAGAAACGGACCTCACGACGCAGTATTTT; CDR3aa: CASSLETDLTTQYF
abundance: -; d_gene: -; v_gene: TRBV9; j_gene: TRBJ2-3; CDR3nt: TGTGCCAGCAGCGCTACTACGGATACGCAGTATTTT; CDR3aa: CASSATTDTQYF
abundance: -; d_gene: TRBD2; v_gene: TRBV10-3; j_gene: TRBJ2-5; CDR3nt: TGTGCCATCGGACTAGCGGGAGGCCAAGAGACCCAGTACTTC; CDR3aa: CAIGLAGGQETQYF
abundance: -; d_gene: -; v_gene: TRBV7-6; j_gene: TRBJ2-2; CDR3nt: TGTGCCAGCACTACCGGCGGGGAGCTGTTTTTT; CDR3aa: CASTTGGELFF
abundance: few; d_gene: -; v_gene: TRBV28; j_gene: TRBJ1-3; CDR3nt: TGTGCCAGCAGGCGACAGACTGGAAACACCATATATTTT; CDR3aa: CASRRQTGNTIYF
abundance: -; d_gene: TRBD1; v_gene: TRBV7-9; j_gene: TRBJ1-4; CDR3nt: TGTGCCAACAGCACGGGACAGCCTAATGAAAAACTGTTTTTT; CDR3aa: CANSTGQPNEKLFF
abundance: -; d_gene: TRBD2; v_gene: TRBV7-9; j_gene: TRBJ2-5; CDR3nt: TGTGCCAGCAGCTTACTAGCGGGAGGTGTGACCCAGTACTTC; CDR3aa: CASSLLAGGVTQYF
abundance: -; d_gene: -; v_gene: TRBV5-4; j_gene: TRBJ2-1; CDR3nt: TGTGCCAGCAGCTTGGAGCAGGGAAGGAAACTTTATGAGCAGTTCTTC; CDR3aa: CASSLEQGRKLYEQFF
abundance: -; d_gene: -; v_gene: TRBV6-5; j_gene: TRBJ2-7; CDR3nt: TGTGCCAGCAGCGGTAGGGCCTACGAGCAGTACTTC; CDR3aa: CASSGRAYEQYF
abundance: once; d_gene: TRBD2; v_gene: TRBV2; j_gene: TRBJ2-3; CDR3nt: TGTGCCAGCACGGATTGGAGTGGCGAGCGGGAGCCAGATACGCAGTATTTT; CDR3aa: CASTDWSGEREPDTQYF
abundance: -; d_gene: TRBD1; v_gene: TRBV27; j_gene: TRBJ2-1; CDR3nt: TGTGCCAGCAGTTTATCAGCCGGGACAGGGGGCTACAATGAGCAGTTCTTC; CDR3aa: CASSLSAGTGGYNEQFF